This T cell receptor beta chain was sequenced during a study of radiation and T cells in renal cell carcinoma. Some clones are missing from TCRdb's copy, which holds only in-frame ones; the method was immunoSEQ multiplex PCR. This sample has 100,000 to 150,000 clones; 82% occur once, and the top ten carry under 4%. Points on this clone: What it recognizes is unknown.

The CDR3 contains 18 residues. CDR1 is SGDLS, CDR2 YYNGEE, per germline. V lost 3 bases to trimming and J lost 0 bases; unmatched junction nucleotides: 11. Notes on the study in general: From baseline, blood top tumor clonotypes peaked at 2 weeks post-radiation. No pretreatment tumor biopsies were available for baseline clonotypes.

As for time point: baseline pretreatment blood. Documented treatment: 15 Gy SBRT to primary tumor, nephrectomy 4 weeks later. Radiation-treated patients gave blood at baseline, week 2 and week 4. Clear cell pathology was present in this patient's renal cell carcinoma. Here the sequenced sample was blood, taken from a patient whose treatment included radiotherapy and nephrectomy. The TCR was taken from a woman aged 60 to 75 with renal cell carcinoma. The chain links TRBV9 to TRBJ2-7; TRBD2 agrees at 11 bases. The CDR3 reads CASSDLAGGSLNSYEQYF. CDR3 nucleotide sequence: TGTGCCAGCAGCGATCTAGCGGGAGGATCCTTAAACTCCTACGAGCAGTACTTC.